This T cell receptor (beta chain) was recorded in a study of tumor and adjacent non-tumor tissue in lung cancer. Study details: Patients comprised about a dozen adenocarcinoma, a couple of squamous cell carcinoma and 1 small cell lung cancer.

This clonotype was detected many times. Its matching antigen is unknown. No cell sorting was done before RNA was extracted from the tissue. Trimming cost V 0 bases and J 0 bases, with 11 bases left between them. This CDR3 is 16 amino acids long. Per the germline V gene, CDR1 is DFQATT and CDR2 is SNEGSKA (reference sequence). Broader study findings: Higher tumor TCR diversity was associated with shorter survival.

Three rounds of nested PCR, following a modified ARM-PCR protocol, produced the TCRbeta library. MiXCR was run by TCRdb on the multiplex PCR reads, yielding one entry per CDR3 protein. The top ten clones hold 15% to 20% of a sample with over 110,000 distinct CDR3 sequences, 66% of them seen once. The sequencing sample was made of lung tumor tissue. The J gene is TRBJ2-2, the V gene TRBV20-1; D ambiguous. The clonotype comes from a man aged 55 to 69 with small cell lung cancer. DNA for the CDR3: TGCAGTGCTAGAGATGGGCAGAAGCCGAACACCGGGGAGCTGTTTTTT. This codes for CSARDGQKPNTGELFF.